This T cell receptor beta chain was identified in a study of blood T cell repertoires in COVID-19 (dated by TCRdb to 2019 to 2021). Describing the broader study: The collaborator samples originated in the United States, Italy and Spain and spanned the acute and convalescent phases of COVID-19. The material from the prospective study consisted of cDNA or gDNA derived from T cells, B-cell-depleted T cells, or PBMCs. Deeply sampled blood TCRbeta repertoires from subjects exposed to, actively infected with, or recovered from COVID-19 were included in the dataset. The repertoires were released in a freely available public database intended as a resource for research on the immune response to SARS-CoV-2. Samples came from the ongoing ImmuneRACE study (first 160 participants) plus 1,254 subjects from 6 global collaborators. The sample metadata nearly always contained a de-identified subject ID, COVID-19 status, age in years and sex. Where available, HLA class I and class II types were obtained from metadata supplied by the sample provider rather than from assay-based typing. The study at large found these results: Clinical and demographic metadata were provided uncurated, with the amount varying by source and participant.

A word on this clone: It has no known antigen specificity. No qualities accompany the bases; no much larger clone lies one base away.

Whole blood was collected in K2EDTA tubes by collaborating institutions according to the institutions' own protocols. For TCRbeta analysis, collaborators shipped samples as frozen whole blood, isolated PBMCs, or DNA extracted from either of those sample types. TCRbeta CDR3 regions were amplified from genomic DNA using the immunoSEQ Assay, a bias-controlled multiplex PCR. Per the original workflow: Nucleated cell counts per sample were estimated from amplification of reference gene primers within the assay. To quantify the absolute abundance of each unique TCRbeta CDR3 rearrangement, sequence reads were collapsed and filtered. For each sample, productive Simpson clonality was calculated as the square root of Simpson's diversity index over productive rearrangements. TCRdb's version of the immuneACCESS table is confined to in-frame rearrangements and falls short of the full clone set. An unresolved V gene accounts for under half of the shortfall where checked; the remainder is of unknown origin. V and J calls and clone size are copied from that table; D and trimming were computed from the DNA. This sample lists 50,000 to 80,000 clones; roughly four fifths were detected once. The top ten clonotypes cover 5.3% of the sample.

Taken from the germline V gene, the CDR1 and CDR2 loops are SGHVS and FQNEAQ. A distance of 18 bases separates the germline ends of V and J, which lose 5 bases and 4 bases respectively. From its cysteine to its phenylalanine, the CDR3 spans 15 amino acids. Only the CDR3 DNA stays, 45 bases, in frame from base 1. The rearranged chain carries TRBV7-8 and TRBJ2-7, with TRBD2 as a weak D call on 5 bases. The material sequenced was peripheral blood. The receptor was isolated from a human donor in a cohort sampled during active COVID-19. The CDR3 protein sequence reads: CASSTLRATGYEQYF. The nucleotide sequence is given as TGTGCCAGCAGCACCCTGCGGGCGACCGGGTACGAGCAGTACTTC.